One sample yielded the 2 T cell receptor beta chains listed below, sequenced in a study of blood T cells in healthy people across ages (dated by TCRdb to between 2014 and 2017). Libraries were built with 5' RACE. For sequencing, an Illumina HiSeq 2500 was employed. The second PCR ran for roughly 7 to 12 cycles and used a J-beta primer mix along with a sample-barcoded 5' primer. Using fastp at Q25 and MiXCR, TCRdb reprocessed the public reads and kept productive beta chains. CDR3 protein duplicates are merged, each entry listing the most common genes and DNA. The sample profile shows about 1.5 million distinct CDR3 sequences; approximately 39% of them were found once. The ten largest clones represent around 4% of the sample. Material: blood. These receptors were collected from a woman under 30 in good health.

This clonotype occurred a few times. The V call is TRBV5-5, the J call TRBJ2-3, with 13 bases that match TRBD2. The V gene end was trimmed by 1 base and the J gene end by 6 bases; junction bases not matched to a gene: 5. This CDR3 spans 16 amino acids. CDR1 SGHKS and CDR2 YYEKEE come from the germline V gene (reference sequence). CDR3 in DNA: TGTGCCAGCAGCTTGACTAGCGGGGGGGCCCGGGATACGCAGTATTTT. Amino acid sequence: CASSLTSGGARDTQYF.

The chain combines TRBV20-1 with TRBJ2-3, with TRBD2 as a possible D gene (5 bases). With 3 bases removed from V and 4 bases from J, the gap between germline ends came to 17 bases. CDR3 length equals 15 residues. Germline V gene data show CDR1 as DFQATT and CDR2 as SNEGSKA (reference sequence). The CDR3 region has the DNA TGCAGTGCTAGGCACCCCGGACGGAGGCCAGATACGCAGTATTTT. Its protein is CSARHPGRRPDTQYF.